Listed below are T cell receptor beta chains from one sample, sequenced in a study of T cell responses to AZD1222 COVID-19 vaccine. Libraries were prepared by immunoSEQ multiplex PCR; TCRdb keeps only in-frame clonotypes and omits some of them. The sample yields 59,000 or so clones, 80% to 90% seen once. Sequencing was performed on peripheral blood, taken on day 0 of AZD1222 vaccination. The receptors were sampled from an adult in good health. Both conserved end residues are part of each CDR3. The order of the fields is CDR3 DNA, CDR3 protein, clone size, V gene, J gene, D gene. D genes are given only for firm matches. Size is stated for part of the rows, as once, few or many counts, or as a class when the clone is expanded.

TGTGCCAGCAGCCGATTTCAAGCCGGAACGAATGAAAAACTGTTTTTT	CASSRFQAGTNEKLFF	-	TRBV11-2	TRBJ1-4	-
TGTGCCAGCAGCTTAAGTGGGACAGGGGGGCAGACCCAGTACTTC	CASSLSGTGGQTQYF	few	TRBV7-9	TRBJ2-5	TRBD1
TGTGCCAGTAGTAAGACTAGCGGGAGGGCCGCCGATACGCAGTATTTT	CASSKTSGRAADTQYF	once	TRBV19	TRBJ2-3	TRBD2
TGTGCCAGCACCGAACAGGGGAGGGGTTATTCTGAAGCTTTCTTT	CASTEQGRGYSEAFF	-	TRBV27	TRBJ1-1	TRBD1
TGTGCCAGCAGTTCAACTCAGGGGACTGAAGCTTTCTTT	CASSSTQGTEAFF	-	TRBV12-3/TRBV12-4	TRBJ1-1	-
TGTGCCAGCAGTTACTCGACCGAGCTGGGGGGCTACACCTTC	CASSYSTELGGYTF	once	TRBV6-5	TRBJ1-2	-
TGTGCCAGCAGCAAACAGGGCTCAGATACGCAGTATTTT	CASSKQGSDTQYF	-	TRBV3-1/TRBV3-2	TRBJ2-3	-
TGTGCCAGCAGCCGGGACCCAGGCAATCAGCCCCAGCATTTT	CASSRDPGNQPQHF	few	TRBV5-5	TRBJ1-5	-
TGTGCCAGTACCCTCTCGAGTCGGGGTTACAATGAGCAGTTCTTC	CASTLSSRGYNEQFF	-	TRBV19	TRBJ2-1	-
TGTGCCAGTAGTATACAGGGAGAAGGGGAACTGTTTTTT	CASSIQGEGELFF	-	TRBV19	TRBJ1-4	-
TGTGCCAGCAGTTCTCGGGGGCACTACGAGCAGTACTTC	CASSSRGHYEQYF	-	TRBV3-1/TRBV3-2	TRBJ2-7	-
TGTGCCAGCAGCTTACTAGCGGGACTCCACGAGCAGTACTTC	CASSLLAGLHEQYF	-	TRBV7-2	TRBJ2-7	TRBD2
TGTGCCAGCAGTGAATGGGGTGGCACTGAAGCTTTCTTT	CASSEWGGTEAFF	-	TRBV2	TRBJ1-1	-
TGTGCCAGCAGTTTAGCGGGAGGCATCACAGATACGCAGTATTTT	CASSLAGGITDTQYF	-	TRBV6-5	TRBJ2-3	TRBD2
TGTGCCAGCAGTTTAGCGGGAGGCCGATACAATGAGCAGTTCTTC	CASSLAGGRYNEQFF	-	TRBV6-2/TRBV6-3	TRBJ2-1	TRBD2
TGCGCCAGCAGCTCCGGACTAGCGGGGAACACAGATACGCAGTATTTT	CASSSGLAGNTDTQYF	-	TRBV5-1	TRBJ2-3	TRBD2
TGCGCCAGCAGCAGGGTGGGGCGGGATGAGCAGTTCTTC	CASSRVGRDEQFF	-	TRBV5-1	TRBJ2-1	-
TGCAGCGTTCGACAGGGAAGTACTGAAGCTTTCTTT	CSVRQGSTEAFF	-	TRBV29-1	TRBJ1-1	TRBD1
TGTGCCAGCAGCCAAGGGACAGGGGACTACAATGAGCAGTTCTTC	CASSQGTGDYNEQFF	-	TRBV3-1/TRBV3-2	TRBJ2-1	TRBD1
TGTGCCAGCAGCTTATTCCCGGCAGATACGCAGTATTTT	CASSLFPADTQYF	-	TRBV7-2	TRBJ2-3	-
TGTGCCAGCAGCTTGCTAGCGGGAAGTCCGTCCTACGAGCAGTACTTC	CASSLLAGSPSYEQYF	-	TRBV13	TRBJ2-7	TRBD2
TGTGCCAGCAGCCTCCAGGCGGGGGCAAATGAGCAGTTCTTC	CASSLQAGANEQFF	-	TRBV7-2	TRBJ2-1	-